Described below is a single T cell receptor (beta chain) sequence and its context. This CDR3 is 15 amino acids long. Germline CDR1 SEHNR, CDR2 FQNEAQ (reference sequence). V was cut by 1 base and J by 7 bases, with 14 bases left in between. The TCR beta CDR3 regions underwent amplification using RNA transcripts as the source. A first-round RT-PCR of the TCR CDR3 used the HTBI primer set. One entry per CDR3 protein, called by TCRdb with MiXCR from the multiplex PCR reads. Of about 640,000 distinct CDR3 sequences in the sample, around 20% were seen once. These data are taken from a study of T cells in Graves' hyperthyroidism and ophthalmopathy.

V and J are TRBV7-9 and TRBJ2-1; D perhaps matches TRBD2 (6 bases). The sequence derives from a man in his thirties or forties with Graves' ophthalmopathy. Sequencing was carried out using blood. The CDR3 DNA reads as TGTGCCAGCAGCTTAGAGGCGGGAATTCAGAATGAGCAGTTCTTC. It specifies CASSLEAGIQNEQFF.